The 29 T cell receptor beta chains reported below all come from one sample, sequenced in a study of shared clonotypes between healthy human individuals. Produced via immunoSEQ multiplex PCR; TCRdb's table is partial and in-frame only. The table shows approximately 740,000 clones, with around two thirds occurring only once. Sequencing was done on a sample of memory CD4+ T cells sorted from blood. Subset given: CD45RA-negative fraction. These TCRs come from a woman under 40 in good health.

This clone was recorded once. This rearrangement joins TRBV2 to TRBJ2-5, with 9 positions matching TRBD1. CDR1 and CDR2 (germline): SNHLY, FYNNEI. The CDR3 has 16 residues. The V segment lost 6 bases and the J segment 7 bases; nucleotides outside the gene matches: 15. CDR3 nucleotide sequence: TGTGCCAGCAGCGGACAGGACAGGGGCCCTCTCCCGACCCAGTACTTC. Its translation is CASSGQDRGPLPTQYF.

CDR3 amino acids: CASSPDTNKNIQYF. For the CDR3, the DNA is TGCGCCAGCAGCCCGGACACTAACAAAAACATTCAGTACTTC. The chain joins TRBV5-1 to TRBJ2-4; tentative D call: TRBD1 (5 bases). Trimming pared 4 bases from V and 3 bases from J, leaving 11 bases between. From germline, CDR1 is SGHRS and CDR2 YFSETQ. The CDR3 spans 14 residues.

CDR3 nucleotides: TGCGCCAGCAGCTTGTTCGGTGATCAGCCCCAGCATTTT. Translated, it gives CASSLFGDQPQHF. The rearrangement joins TRBV5-1 to TRBJ1-5; no firm D call. The CDR3 extends over 13 amino acids. The germline CDR1 and CDR2 sequences are SGHRS and YFSETQ. Trimming removed 1 base at V and 5 bases at J, with 7 bases between.

This sequence joins TRBV29-1 and TRBJ1-1, with D maybe TRBD1 (6 bases). V lost 4 bases and J lost 1, with 22 bases in between. From germline, CDR1 is SQVTM and CDR2 ANQGSEA. The CDR3 has 17 amino acids. The CDR3 DNA is TGCAGCGTTGTTGGGTTTGGGGGGGCGTCGGGGAACACTGAAGCTTTCTTT. The encoded protein is CSVVGFGGASGNTEAFF.

This chain joins TRBV28 and TRBJ1-1; TRBD1 is a possible D gene (5 bases). Deletions cut 7 bases from V and 2 bases from J, with 17 bases between. The length of the CDR3 is 15 residues. From germline, CDR1 is MDHEN and CDR2 SYDVKM. The CDR3 is CASNLMTETNTEAFF. CDR3 in DNA: TGTGCCAGCAATCTAATGACAGAGACTAACACTGAAGCTTTCTTT.

This sequence joins TRBV28 and TRBJ2-7, with D possibly matching TRBD2 (5 bases). There are 15 residues in the CDR3. V was shortened by 2 bases and J by 1 base, with 12 bases between the two germline ends. CDR1 and CDR2 from the germline V gene are MDHEN and SYDVKM. The chain's CDR3 is CASSLSGSLSYEQYF. The CDR3 coding sequence is TGTGCCAGCAGTTTAAGCGGTTCTTTGTCCTACGAGCAGTACTTC.

The chain employs TRBV18 and TRBJ2-7; D not certain. The germline V gene has CDR1 KGHSH and CDR2 LQKENI. Trimming pared 3 bases from V and 5 bases from J, leaving 17 bases between. The CDR3 runs 15 residues. The CDR3 sequence: CASSPGAVIRHEQYF. CDR3 DNA sequence: TGTGCCAGCTCACCTGGTGCGGTTATCCGCCACGAGCAGTACTTC.

The chain recombines TRBV6-4 with TRBJ1-5, with no clear D. V was trimmed by 3 bases and J by 0 bases, leaving 3 bases between them. The CDR3 length is 13 residues. Germline values: CDR1 MRHNA, CDR2 SNTAGT. CDR3 in DNA: TGTGCCAGCAGTGAGGGTAGCAATCAGCCCCAGCATTTT. Its protein is CASSEGSNQPQHF.

The rearrangement joins TRBV5-1 to TRBJ2-7; perhaps D is TRBD1 or TRBD2 (5 bases each). Trimming removed 4 bases from V and 4 bases from J, with 21 bases in between. The CDR3 is 16 amino acids. The V gene's germline CDR1 is SGHRS and CDR2 YFSETQ. The CDR3 nucleotides read TGCGCCAGCAGCCGTGGAGGCGCAGGGAGTTCATACGAGCAGTACTTC. It codes for CASSRGGAGSSYEQYF.

The rearrangement uses TRBV5-4 and TRBJ2-6; no reliable D call. V lost 0 bases and J lost 0, with 4 bases in between. This CDR3 comprises 15 residues. CDR1 and CDR2 from the germline V gene are SGHNT and YYREEE (reference sequence). CDR3 in amino acids: CASSLVGSGANVLTF. As DNA, the CDR3 is TGTGCCAGCAGCTTGGTAGGCTCTGGGGCCAACGTCCTGACTTTC.

The chain combines TRBV7-2 with TRBJ2-7; D is uncertain. The germline gives CDR1 SGHTA, CDR2 FQGNSA. V lost 5 bases to trimming and J lost 2 bases, with 13 bases between them. The CDR3 loop spans 14 amino acids. This chain's CDR3 is CASSPVGLTYEQYF. DNA of the CDR3: TGTGCCAGCAGCCCAGTGGGCCTGACCTACGAGCAGTACTTC. Full variable domain (rest looked up from reference TRBV7-2 and TRBJ2-7): GAGVSQSPSNKVTEKGKDVELRCDPISGHTALYWYRQSLGQGLEFLIYFQGNSAPDKSGLPSDRFSAERTGGSVSTLTIQRTQQEDSAVYLCASSPVGLTYEQYFGPGTRLTVT.

The V call is TRBV5-1, the J call TRBJ2-4; 7 bases are shared with TRBD1. The germline V gene has CDR1 SGHRS and CDR2 YFSETQ. The CDR3 is 14 amino acids. The trim removed 3 bases at V and 6 bases at J, leaving 6 bases unmatched. The CDR3 protein is CASSSGTDGNIQYF. The CDR3 coding sequence is TGCGCCAGCAGCTCCGGGACAGATGGAAACATTCAGTACTTC.

This sequence joins TRBV11-2 and TRBJ2-5; D might be TRBD1 or TRBD2, each matching 5 bases. Germline V gene data show CDR1 as SGHAT and CDR2 as FQNNGV. Trimming stripped 5 bases from V and 4 bases from J, with 14 bases between. The CDR3 length is 14 residues. CDR3 loop: CASSPTTGPETQYF. The CDR3 region has the DNA TGTGCCAGCAGCCCCACCACGGGGCCAGAGACCCAGTACTTC.

The chain combines TRBV7-3 with TRBJ2-1, with 11 bases lining up with TRBD2. J lost 5 bases, V lost 10 bases, and 10 bases had no gene match. Germline V gene lookup returns CDR1 SGHTA and CDR2 FQGTGA. CDR3 length equals 15 residues. The CDR3 DNA reads TGTGCCATTACTCCCGGGACTAGCGGACACAATGAGCAGTTCTTC. This codes for CAITPGTSGHNEQFF.

This chain links TRBV15 with TRBJ2-3; D ambiguous. V lost 2 bases to trimming and J lost 5 bases, with 11 bases between them. The germline V gene has CDR1 LNHNV and CDR2 YYDKDF (reference sequence). This CDR3 contains 14 residues. The CDR3 loop reads CATSRSSRRDTQYF. The CDR3 DNA is TGTGCCACCAGCAGATCTTCTCGGCGAGATACGCAGTATTTT.

V and J are TRBV2 and TRBJ2-7; either TRBD1 or TRBD2 may fit D (5 bases each). This CDR3 has 15 residues. Trimming took 5 bases from V and 6 from J, leaving 20 bases between them. From germline, CDR1 is SNHLY and CDR2 FYNNEI. This CDR3 is CASSSQAGAQGEQYF. In DNA, the CDR3 is TGTGCCAGCAGTTCCCAAGCCGGGGCCCAGGGCGAGCAGTACTTC. Variable domain in full (rest from reference TRBV2 and TRBJ2-7): EPEVTQTPSHQVTQMGQEVILRCVPISNHLYFYWYRQILGQKVEFLVSFYNNEISEKSEIFDDQFSVERPDGSNFTLKIRSTKLEDSAMYFCASSSQAGAQGEQYFGPGTRLTVT.

This clone was seen a single time. The V and J genes are TRBV7-9 and TRBJ1-1; TRBD1 matches at 7 bases. Germline trimming cut 5 bases from V and 3 bases from J; bases unmatched to any gene: 3. This CDR3 is 13 amino acids long. Germline assignment: CDR1 SEHNR and CDR2 FQNEAQ (reference sequence). The CDR3 spells CASSATGDTEAFF. The CDR3 coding sequence is TGTGCCAGCAGCGCCACAGGGGACACTGAAGCTTTCTTT.

Concerning this clone itself: The same CDR3 also results from other DNA sequences found in this sample. The V and J genes are TRBV11-2 and TRBJ1-5; TRBD1 matches 9 bases. V lost 4 bases and J lost 5; bases outside the gene matches: 3. The V gene's germline CDR1 is SGHAT and CDR2 FQNNGV. The CDR3 is 14 amino acids. This CDR3 reads CASSSGQGYQPQHF. The CDR3, as DNA: TGTGCCAGCAGCTCCGGACAGGGGTATCAGCCCCAGCATTTT. Combining the CDR3 with reference TRBV11-2 and TRBJ1-5 gives the whole variable domain EAGVAQSPRYKIIEKRQSVAFWCNPISGHATLYWYQQILGQGPKLLIQFQNNGVVDDSQLPKDRFSAERLKGVDSTLKIQPAKLEDSAVYLCASSSGQGYQPQHFGDGTRLSIL.

This clone showed up just a few times. The J gene is TRBJ2-7, the V gene TRBV5-1; D not certain. This CDR3 region has 15 residues. Germline V gives CDR1 SGHRS, CDR2 YFSETQ. V was cut by 2 bases and J by 2 bases, with 14 bases left in between. The CDR3: CASSFDGSRTYEQYF. The CDR3 DNA reads as TGCGCCAGCAGCTTCGACGGTAGCAGGACCTACGAGCAGTACTTC.

This chain connects TRBV18 to TRBJ1-5; D is undetermined. The germline CDR1 and CDR2 sequences are KGHSH and LQKENI. V gave up 5 bases and J gave up 5 bases, with 10 bases separating them. The CDR3 is 13 amino acids. For the CDR3, the DNA is TGTGCCAGCTCATCCGACGGGGATCAGCCCCAGCATTTT. Translating it yields CASSSDGDQPQHF.

This clone is a singleton in its sample. This rearrangement joins TRBV5-1 to TRBJ2-2, with D maybe TRBD1 (6 bases). Trimming stripped 0 bases from V and 4 bases from J, with 7 bases between. Per germline, CDR1 SGHRS and CDR2 YFSETQ. The CDR3 totals 14 residues. CDR3 residues: CASSLEGVTGELFF. DNA of the CDR3: TGCGCCAGCAGCTTGGAGGGGGTCACCGGGGAGCTGTTTTTT.

This chain uses TRBV6-6 with TRBJ2-1; D call uncertain. The V gene's germline CDR1 is MNHNY and CDR2 SVGAGI (reference sequence). The length of the CDR3 is 11 residues. V was cut by 6 bases and J by 5 bases, with 5 bases left in between. CDR3 residues: CASSLHNEQFF. As DNA, the CDR3 is TGTGCCAGCAGCTTACACAATGAGCAGTTCTTC.

This clone was counted only a few times. This chain links TRBV4-1 with TRBJ2-2, with 11 nucleotides matching TRBD2. The V gene end was trimmed by 7 bases and the J gene end by 3 bases; junction bases not matched to a gene: 7. CDR1 is MGHRA and CDR2 is YSYEKL in the germline V gene. The CDR3 spans 16 residues. Here the CDR3 reads CASTKLAGEHTGELFF. In nucleotides, the CDR3 is TGCGCCAGCACCAAACTAGCGGGAGAGCACACCGGGGAGCTGTTTTTT.

The chain is built from TRBV15 and TRBJ2-3, with TRBD2 identical over 9 bases. Germline CDR1 and CDR2: LNHNV and YYDKDF (reference sequence). J was trimmed by 3 bases and V by 1 base; bases with no gene match: 5. This CDR3 has 16 residues. For the CDR3, the DNA is TGTGCCACCAGCAGAGTTAGCGGGAGTGGAACAGATACGCAGTATTTT. It encodes CATSRVSGSGTDTQYF.

The chain links TRBV7-2 to TRBJ2-3; a possible D gene is TRBD1 (5 bases). Germline loops: CDR1 SGHTA, CDR2 FQGNSA. Trimming took 4 bases from V and 1 from J, leaving 12 bases between them. The CDR3 spans 15 residues. The CDR3 spells CASSSNLQGTDTQYF. CDR3 coding DNA: TGTGCCAGCAGCTCCAACCTACAGGGCACAGATACGCAGTATTTT.

This clone occurred a few times. The chain couples TRBV28 to TRBJ1-1, with a possible D match to TRBD1 (5 bases). The CDR3 runs 14 residues. Germline V lookup: CDR1 MDHEN, CDR2 SYDVKM. Trimming pared 2 bases from V and 6 bases from J, leaving 13 bases between. The CDR3 loop is CASSLLTEESEAFF. The CDR3 bases are TGTGCCAGCAGTTTACTGACAGAGGAATCTGAAGCTTTCTTT.

The V and J genes are TRBV25-1 and TRBJ2-5; maybe TRBD1 (5 bases). Germline V gene data show CDR1 as MGHDK and CDR2 as SYGVNS. Between the trimmed V and J ends, which lost 5 bases and 2 bases, there was a span of 15 bases. This CDR3 contains 15 residues. The CDR3 DNA reads as TGTGCCAGCAGTAGTGTAAGGGGAAATCAAGAGACCCAGTACTTC. Translated, it gives CASSSVRGNQETQYF.

This chain connects TRBV19 to TRBJ1-1, with D perhaps TRBD1 (5 bases). Germline V gene lookup returns CDR1 LNHDA and CDR2 SQIVND (reference sequence). The CDR3 runs 15 residues. Trimming removed 6 bases at V and 3 bases at J, with 17 bases between. The CDR3 is CASRPGSRVDTEAFF. The CDR3 DNA is TGTGCCAGTAGGCCCGGCTCCAGGGTGGACACTGAAGCTTTCTTT.

This clone was detected once. The chain recombines TRBV28 with TRBJ1-5, with D hard to call. CDR1 is MDHEN and CDR2 is SYDVKM in the germline V gene. V lost 2 bases and J 9 bases, leaving 14 bases between the germline ends. The CDR3 is 14 amino acids. CDR3 in amino acids: CASSLSDPPRPQHF. The CDR3 DNA reads TGTGCCAGCAGTTTAAGTGACCCTCCGCGGCCCCAGCATTTT.